This T cell receptor (beta chain) was retrieved from a study of graft-versus-host responses after intestinal transplantation (TCRdb year 2021). Turning to the overall study: Multivisceral, liver-intestinal, or isolated intestinal transplants were received by the recipients. All recipients received anti-thymocyte globulin induction followed by maintenance tacrolimus and steroids for roughly 3 years. Graft-versus-host and host-versus-graft alloreactive T cell clones were tracked in the graft, circulation and bone marrow after intestinal transplantation using bulk TCR-beta CDR3 sequencing. To identify alloreactive clones, pre-transplant mixed lymphocyte reaction products were sequenced and then compared with unstimulated pre-transplant donor and recipient T cells. The cohort enrolled some 25 intestinal transplant recipients including one retransplant, and 3 patients lacking pretransplant specimens were excluded. Donor T cell macrochimerism was defined as a peak of at least 4% donor T cells among recipient peripheral blood mononuclear cells. Rather than going through the commercial service, samples from three later patients were sequenced in-house on an Illumina MiSeq and processed with MiXCR. Beyond this particular receptor, the publication reports: GvH clones were detected in recipient bone marrow, and some of these GvH clones were observed earlier in ileal mucosa or blood, consistent with an intestinal mucosal origin. Early after transplant, declines in HvG clones were associated with peak levels of circulating GvH clones. The conclusions were limited by the relatively low number and heterogeneity of the intestinal transplant patients. Patients with donor T cell macrochimerism had high GvH to HvG T cell clonal ratios in their allografts.

Library method: the immunoSEQ multiplex PCR assay. For most patients, high-throughput TCR-beta CDR3 sequencing of genomic DNA was performed by Adaptive Biotechnologies. Regarding the original processing steps: TCR sequencing data for some 19 patients were retrieved from Adaptive's ImmunoSEQ software; a few other patients were processed with MiXCR and VDJtools. CDR3 nucleotide sequences shared between donor and recipient were removed because their origin could not be assigned. At least 2-fold expansion over unstimulated cells and a minimum CFSE-low frequency of 0.002% (template counts) or 0.001% (read counts) were required for clones to be classified as alloreactive. A clone was considered mappable if detected in the sequenced pre-transplant spleen, lymph node, or MLR CFSE-low populations of the donor or recipient. The cumulative frequency of alloreactive clones was calculated as a percentage of all sequences, weighted by copy number. TCRdb's version of the immuneACCESS table is confined to in-frame rearrangements and falls short of the full clone set. An unresolved V gene accounts for under half of the shortfall where checked; the remainder is of unknown origin. Clonal size and the V and J genes are those of that table, whereas D and trimming came from the DNA. Here the sample has almost 55,000 clones; 91% occur a single time. The top ten hold roughly 5.5% of the sample.

In the first month after transplant, blood samples were collected up to 4 times, and after that at least monthly when available. The table lists this clone with a few counts. The target of this receptor is not known. No base quality information exists; no much larger clone differs at one position. Sequenced material: PBMCs, taken nearly 670 days after intestinal transplant. This clonotype originated in a human patient who received an intestinal transplant, so some T cells may come from the graft donor.

The CDR3 amino acid sequence is: CASSQLADTEAFF. The base sequence is TGTGCCAGCAGCCAACTTGCAGACACTGAAGCTTTCTTT. The chain employs TRBV7-6 and TRBJ1-1, with the D gene uncertain. From the cysteine through the phenylalanine, the CDR3 covers 13 amino acids. The sequence is cut down to CDR3 DNA, 39 bases in frame from base 1. CDR1 SGHVS and CDR2 FNYEAQ were looked up in the germline V gene. Trimming at the junction amounts to 5 bases on V and 3 bases on J, and the germline ends lie 10 bases apart. Where the CDR3 stops, the reference TRBV7-6 and TRBJ1-1 genes take over; the full variable domain is GAGVSQSPRYKVTKRGQDVALRCDPISGHVSLYWYRQALGQGPEFLTYFNYEAQQDKSGLPNDRFSAERPEGSISTLTIQRTEQRDSAMYRCASSQLADTEAFFGQGTRLTVV.